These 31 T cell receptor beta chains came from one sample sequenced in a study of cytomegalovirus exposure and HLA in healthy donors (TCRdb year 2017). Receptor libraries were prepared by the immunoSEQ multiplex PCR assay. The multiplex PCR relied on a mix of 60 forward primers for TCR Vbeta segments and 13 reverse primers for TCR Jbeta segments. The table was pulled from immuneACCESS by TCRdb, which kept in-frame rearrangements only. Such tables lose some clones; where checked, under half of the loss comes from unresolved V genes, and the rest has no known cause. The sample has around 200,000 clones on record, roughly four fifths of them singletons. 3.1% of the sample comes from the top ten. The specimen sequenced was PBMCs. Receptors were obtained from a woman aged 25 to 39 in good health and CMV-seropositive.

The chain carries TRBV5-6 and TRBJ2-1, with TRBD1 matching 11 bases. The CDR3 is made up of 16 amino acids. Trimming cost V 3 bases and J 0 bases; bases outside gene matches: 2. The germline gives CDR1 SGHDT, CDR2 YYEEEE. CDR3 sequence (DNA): TGTGCCAGCAGCTCCGGGACAGGGGGCTCCTACAATGAGCAGTTCTTC. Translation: CASSSGTGGSYNEQFF.

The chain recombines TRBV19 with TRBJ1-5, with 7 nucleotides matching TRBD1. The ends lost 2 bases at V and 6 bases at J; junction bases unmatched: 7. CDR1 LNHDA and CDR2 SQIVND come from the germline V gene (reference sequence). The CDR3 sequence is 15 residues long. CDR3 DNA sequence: TGTGCCAGTAGTATAACCTCAGGGGGTGGTCAGCCCCAGCATTTT. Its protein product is CASSITSGGGQPQHF.

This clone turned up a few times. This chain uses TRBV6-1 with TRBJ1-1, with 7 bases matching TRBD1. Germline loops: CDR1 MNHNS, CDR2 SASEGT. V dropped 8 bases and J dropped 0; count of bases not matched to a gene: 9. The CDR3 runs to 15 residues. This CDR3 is CASQIIGTVNTEAFF. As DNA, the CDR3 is TGTGCCAGCCAGATCATAGGGACAGTGAACACTGAAGCTTTCTTT.

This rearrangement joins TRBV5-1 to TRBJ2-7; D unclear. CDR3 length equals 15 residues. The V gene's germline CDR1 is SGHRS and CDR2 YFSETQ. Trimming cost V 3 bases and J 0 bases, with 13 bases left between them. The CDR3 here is CASSSSPLSSYEQYF. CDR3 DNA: TGCGCCAGCAGCTCGTCACCGCTATCCTCCTACGAGCAGTACTTC.

CDR3 sequence reads: CASSLPPGQGTFF. The CDR3 DNA reads as TGTGCCAGCAGCTTACCTCCGGGACAGGGTACGTTCTTC. J is TRBJ2-1 and V is TRBV7-2, with TRBD1 identical over 9 bases. Germline assignment: CDR1 SGHTA and CDR2 FQGNSA. The CDR3 consists of 13 residues. With V trimmed by 2 bases and J by 15 bases, 8 bases remained unmatched.

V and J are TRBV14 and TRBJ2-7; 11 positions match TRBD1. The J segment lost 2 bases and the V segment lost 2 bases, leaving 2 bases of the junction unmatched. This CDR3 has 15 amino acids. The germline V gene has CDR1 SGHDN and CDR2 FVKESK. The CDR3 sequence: CASSQRGQGAYEQYF. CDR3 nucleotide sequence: TGTGCCAGCAGCCAAAGGGGACAGGGGGCCTACGAGCAGTACTTC.

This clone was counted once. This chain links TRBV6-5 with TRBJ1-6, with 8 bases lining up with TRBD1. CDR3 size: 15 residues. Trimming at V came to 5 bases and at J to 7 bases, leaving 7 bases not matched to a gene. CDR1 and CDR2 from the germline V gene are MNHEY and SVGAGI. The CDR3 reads CASSPYDRGNSPLHF. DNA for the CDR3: TGTGCCAGCAGTCCTTACGACAGGGGCAATTCACCCCTCCACTTT.

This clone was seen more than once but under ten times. The CDR3 nucleotides are TGTGCCAGCAGCCAAGATAACGGAGCTAACTATGGCTACACCTTC. Translated: CASSQDNGANYGYTF. The chain links TRBV4-2 to TRBJ1-2; D is uncertain. The CDR3 extends over 15 amino acids. The V gene lost 0 bases and the J gene lost 0 bases, with 8 bases spanning the gap. Germline V lookup: CDR1 LGHNA, CDR2 YNFKEQ.

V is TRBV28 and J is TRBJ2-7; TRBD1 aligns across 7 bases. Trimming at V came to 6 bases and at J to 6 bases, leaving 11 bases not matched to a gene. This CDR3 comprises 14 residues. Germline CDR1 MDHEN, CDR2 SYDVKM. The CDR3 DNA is TGTGCCAGCAGGACCAACCCGGGGACAGCCGAGCAGTACTTC. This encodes CASRTNPGTAEQYF. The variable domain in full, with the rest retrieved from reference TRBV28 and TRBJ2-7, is DVKVTQSSRYLVKRTGEKVFLECVQDMDHENMFWYRQDPGLGLRLIYFSYDVKMKEKGDIPEGYSVSREKKERFSLILESASTNQTSMYLCASRTNPGTAEQYFGPGTRLTVT.

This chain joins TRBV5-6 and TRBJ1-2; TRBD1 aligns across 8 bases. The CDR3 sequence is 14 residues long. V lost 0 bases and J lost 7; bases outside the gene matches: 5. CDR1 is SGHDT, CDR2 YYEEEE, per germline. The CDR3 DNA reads TGTGCCAGCAGCTTGGTTCAGGGGGCTTCTGGCTACACCTTC. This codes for CASSLVQGASGYTF. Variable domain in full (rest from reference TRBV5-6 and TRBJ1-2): DAGVTQSPTHLIKTRGQQVTLRCSPKSGHDTVSWYQQALGQGPQFIFQYYEEEERQRGNFPDRFSGHQFPNYSSELNVNALLLGDSALYLCASSLVQGASGYTFGSGTRLTVV.

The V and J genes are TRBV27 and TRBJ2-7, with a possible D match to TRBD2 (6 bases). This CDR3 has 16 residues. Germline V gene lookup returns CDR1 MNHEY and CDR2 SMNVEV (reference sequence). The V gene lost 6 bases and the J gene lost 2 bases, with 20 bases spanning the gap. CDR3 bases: TGTGCCAGCAGACGCCGGGAGAGTGGTTGGGCCTACGAGCAGTACTTC. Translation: CASRRRESGWAYEQYF.

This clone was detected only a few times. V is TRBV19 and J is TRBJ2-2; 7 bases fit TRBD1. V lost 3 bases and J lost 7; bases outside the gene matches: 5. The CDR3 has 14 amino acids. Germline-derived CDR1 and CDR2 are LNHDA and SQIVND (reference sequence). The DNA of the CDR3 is TGTGCCAGTAGTATTACAGGGGTCGACGGGGAGCTGTTTTTT. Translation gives CASSITGVDGELFF.

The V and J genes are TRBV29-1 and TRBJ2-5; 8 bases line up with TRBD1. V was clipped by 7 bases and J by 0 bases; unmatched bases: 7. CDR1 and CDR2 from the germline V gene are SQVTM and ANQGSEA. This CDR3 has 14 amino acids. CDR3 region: CSALGQGNQETQYF. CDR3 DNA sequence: TGCAGCGCGCTTGGACAGGGTAACCAAGAGACCCAGTACTTC.

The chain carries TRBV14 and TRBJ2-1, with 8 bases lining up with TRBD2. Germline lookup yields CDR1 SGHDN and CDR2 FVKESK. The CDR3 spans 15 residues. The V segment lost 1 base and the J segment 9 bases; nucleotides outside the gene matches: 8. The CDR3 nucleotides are TGTGCCAGCAGCCAAGGGGGTGTCCTAGCGGGTGAGCAGTTCTTC. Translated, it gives CASSQGGVLAGEQFF.

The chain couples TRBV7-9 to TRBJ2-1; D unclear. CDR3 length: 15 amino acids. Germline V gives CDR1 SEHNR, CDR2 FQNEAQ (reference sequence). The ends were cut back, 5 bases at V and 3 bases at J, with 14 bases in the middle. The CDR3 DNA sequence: TGTGCCAGCAGCCCTGAAGATACTCTCTACAATGAGCAGTTCTTC. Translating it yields CASSPEDTLYNEQFF.

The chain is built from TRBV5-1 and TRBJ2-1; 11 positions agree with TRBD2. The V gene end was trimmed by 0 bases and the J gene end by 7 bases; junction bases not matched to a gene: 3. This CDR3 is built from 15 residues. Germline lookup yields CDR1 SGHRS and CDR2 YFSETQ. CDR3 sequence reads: CASSLGTSGSNEQFF. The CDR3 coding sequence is TGCGCCAGCAGCTTGGGGACTAGCGGGTCTAATGAGCAGTTCTTC.

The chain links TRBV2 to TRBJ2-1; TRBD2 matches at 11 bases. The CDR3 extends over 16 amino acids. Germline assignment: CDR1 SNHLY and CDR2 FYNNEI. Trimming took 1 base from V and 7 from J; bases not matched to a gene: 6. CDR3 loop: CASSEDVTSGKNEQFF. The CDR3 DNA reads TGTGCCAGCAGTGAAGACGTGACTAGCGGGAAGAATGAGCAGTTCTTC.

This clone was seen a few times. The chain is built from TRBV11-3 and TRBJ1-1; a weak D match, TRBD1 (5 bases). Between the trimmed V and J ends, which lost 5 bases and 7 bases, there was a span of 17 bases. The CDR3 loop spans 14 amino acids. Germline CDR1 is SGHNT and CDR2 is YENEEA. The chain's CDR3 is CASSPTHPGGEAFF. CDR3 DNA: TGTGCCAGCAGCCCAACCCATCCCGGGGGTGAAGCTTTCTTT.

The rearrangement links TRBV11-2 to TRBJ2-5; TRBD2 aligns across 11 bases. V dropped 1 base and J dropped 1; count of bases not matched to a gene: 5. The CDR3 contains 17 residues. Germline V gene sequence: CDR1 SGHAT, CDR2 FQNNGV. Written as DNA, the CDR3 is TGTGCCAGCAGCTTAGGGGTTAGCGGGAGGGCCCAAGAGACCCAGTACTTC. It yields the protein CASSLGVSGRAQETQYF.

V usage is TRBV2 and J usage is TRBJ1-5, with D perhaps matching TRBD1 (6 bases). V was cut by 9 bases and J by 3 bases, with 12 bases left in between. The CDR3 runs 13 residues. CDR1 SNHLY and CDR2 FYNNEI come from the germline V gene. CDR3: CARGGGNNQPQHF. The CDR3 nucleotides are TGTGCCAGAGGGGGGGGAAACAATCAGCCCCAGCATTTT.

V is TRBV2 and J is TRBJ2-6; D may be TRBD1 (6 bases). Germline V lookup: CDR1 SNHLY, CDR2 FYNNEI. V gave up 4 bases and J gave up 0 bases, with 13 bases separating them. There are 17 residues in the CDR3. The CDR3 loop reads CASSGLGGYSGANVLTF. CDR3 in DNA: TGTGCCAGCAGTGGATTAGGGGGTTACTCTGGGGCCAACGTCCTGACTTTC. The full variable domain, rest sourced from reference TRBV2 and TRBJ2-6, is EPEVTQTPSHQVTQMGQEVILRCVPISNHLYFYWYRQILGQKVEFLVSFYNNEISEKSEIFDDQFSVERPDGSNFTLKIRSTKLEDSAMYFCASSGLGGYSGANVLTFGAGSRLTVL.

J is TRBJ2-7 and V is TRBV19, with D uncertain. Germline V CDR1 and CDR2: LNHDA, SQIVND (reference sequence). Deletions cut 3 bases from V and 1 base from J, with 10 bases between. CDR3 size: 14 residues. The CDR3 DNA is TGTGCCAGTAGTATCGCGGCTAGGTCCTACGAGCAGTACTTC. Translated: CASSIAARSYEQYF.

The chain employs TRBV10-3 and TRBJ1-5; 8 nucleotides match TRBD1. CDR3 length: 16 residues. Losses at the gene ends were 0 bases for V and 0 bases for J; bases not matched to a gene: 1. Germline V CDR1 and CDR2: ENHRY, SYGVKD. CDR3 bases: TGTGCCATCAGTGAGTCGACAGGGGATAGCAATCAGCCCCAGCATTTT. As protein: CAISESTGDSNQPQHF.

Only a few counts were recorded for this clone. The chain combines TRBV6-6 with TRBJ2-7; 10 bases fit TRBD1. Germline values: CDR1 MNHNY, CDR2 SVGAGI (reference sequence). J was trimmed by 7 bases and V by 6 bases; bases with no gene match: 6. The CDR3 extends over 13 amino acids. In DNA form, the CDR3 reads TGTGCCAGCAGCAGGGACAGGGGTGAGGAGCAGTACTTC. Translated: CASSRDRGEEQYF.

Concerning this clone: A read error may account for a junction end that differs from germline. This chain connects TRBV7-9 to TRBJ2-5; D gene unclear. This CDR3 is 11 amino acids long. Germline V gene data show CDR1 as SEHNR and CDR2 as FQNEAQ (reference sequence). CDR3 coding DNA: TGTTCCAGCAGCACCAGGGAGACCCAGTACTTC. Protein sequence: CSSSTRETQYF. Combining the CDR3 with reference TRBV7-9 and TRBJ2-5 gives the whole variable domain DTGVSQNPRHKITKRGQNVTFRCDPISEHNRLYWYRQTLGQGPEFLTYFQNEAQLEKSRLLSDRFSAERPKGSFSTLEIQRTEQGDSAMYLCSSSTRETQYFGPGTRLLVL.

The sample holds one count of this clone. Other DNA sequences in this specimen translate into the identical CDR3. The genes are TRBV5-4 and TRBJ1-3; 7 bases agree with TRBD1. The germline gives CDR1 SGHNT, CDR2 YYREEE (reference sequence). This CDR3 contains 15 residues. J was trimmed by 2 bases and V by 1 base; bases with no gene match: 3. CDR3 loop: CASSLTQGAGNTIYF. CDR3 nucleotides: TGTGCCAGCAGCTTGACCCAGGGGGCTGGAAACACCATATATTTT. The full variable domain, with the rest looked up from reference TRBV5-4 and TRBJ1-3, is ETGVTQSPTHLIKTRGQQVTLRCSSQSGHNTVSWYQQALGQGPQFIFQYYREEENGRGNFPPRFSGLQFPNYSSELNVNALELDDSALYLCASSLTQGAGNTIYFGEGSWLTVV.

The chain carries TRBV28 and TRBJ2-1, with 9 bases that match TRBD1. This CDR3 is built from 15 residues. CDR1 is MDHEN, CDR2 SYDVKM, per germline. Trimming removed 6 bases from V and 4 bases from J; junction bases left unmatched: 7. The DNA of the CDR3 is TGTGCCAGCAGCCCGGGACAGGGCCTTTACAATGAGCAGTTCTTC. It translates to CASSPGQGLYNEQFF.

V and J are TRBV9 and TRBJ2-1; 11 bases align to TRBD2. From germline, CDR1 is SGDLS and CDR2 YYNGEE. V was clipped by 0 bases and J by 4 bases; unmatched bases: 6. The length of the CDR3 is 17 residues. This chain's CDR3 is CASSVVSGLAEYNEQFF. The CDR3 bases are TGTGCCAGCAGCGTAGTCTCGGGACTAGCGGAGTACAATGAGCAGTTCTTC.

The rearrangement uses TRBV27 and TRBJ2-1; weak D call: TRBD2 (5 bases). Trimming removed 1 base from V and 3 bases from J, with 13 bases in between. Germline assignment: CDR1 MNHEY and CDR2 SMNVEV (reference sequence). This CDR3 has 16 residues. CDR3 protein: CASSLLSAEDYNEQFF. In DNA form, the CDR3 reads TGTGCCAGCAGTTTATTATCAGCGGAAGACTACAATGAGCAGTTCTTC.

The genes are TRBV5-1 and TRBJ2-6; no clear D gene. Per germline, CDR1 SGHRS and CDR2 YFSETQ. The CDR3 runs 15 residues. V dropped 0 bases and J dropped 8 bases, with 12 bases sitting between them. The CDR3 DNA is TGCGCCAGCAGCTTGGCGGCAGGCCTCACCAACGTCCTGACTTTC. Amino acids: CASSLAAGLTNVLTF.

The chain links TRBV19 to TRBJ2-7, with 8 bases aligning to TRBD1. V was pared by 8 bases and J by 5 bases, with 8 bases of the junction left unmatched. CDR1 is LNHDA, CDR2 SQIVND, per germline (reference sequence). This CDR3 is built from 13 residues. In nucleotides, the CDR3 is TGTGCCAGTTCCGACAGGGGAATAGACGAGCAGTACTTC. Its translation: CASSDRGIDEQYF.